This TCR beta chain was recovered during a study of post-analysis software for immune sequencing data (dated by TCRdb to 2015 to 2017). Notes on the research overall: The recorded disease courses included relapsing-remitting, secondary progressive and progressive-relapsing multiple sclerosis, and some patients had no subtype annotation. A subset of samples was prepared in parallel using single-end sample barcoding, then pooled and co-amplified after Illumina adapter ligation. Patient repertoires were compared against about twelve previously published healthy control repertoires from donors aged 6 to 25 years.

TCR beta repertoires were profiled from peripheral blood of some 13 young patients with multiple sclerosis to demonstrate the VDJtools post-analysis software. The patients with multiple sclerosis were children and adolescents between about 6 and 17 years of age. The CDR3, from cysteine to phenylalanine, totals 13 residues. The only DNA kept is the CDR3, 39 bases in frame from the first base. The germline ends are 12 bases apart after V is trimmed by 4 bases and J by 6 bases. Library preparation was by PCR. The listed sequencing device is Illumina HiSeq 2500. Unique molecular identifiers were incorporated into TCR beta cDNA libraries to reduce PCR and sequencing biases. About 500,000 cDNA molecules were obtained for every 1 to 10 million input T cells, so each molecule roughly corresponded to one T cell. Patient libraries were prepared and sequenced with the same protocol used for the earlier healthy control dataset. Within a given batch, samples were prepared together, multiplexed and sequenced on the same HiSeq lane. Turning to the authors' computational methods: MIGEC handled the raw barcoded reads, throwing out single-read molecular identifier groups before consensus assembly and CDR3 extraction. VDJtools was used for post-analysis of the clonotype tables, and diversity was normalized by down-sampling every dataset to the size of the smallest sample. In repertoire overlap clustering, CDR3 amino acid sequences, but not nucleotide sequences, were matched to correct batch-related cross-sample contamination. Using fastp trimming at Q25 and MiXCR clonotype assembly, TCRdb reanalyzed the public sequencing data and kept in-frame beta chains. Each entry merges the rows of one CDR3 protein and shows their most common DNA and genes. The V and J calls come from TCRdb's annotation, not from the publication. The sample profile shows 750,000 to 900,000 distinct CDR3 sequences; approximately 44% of them were found once. The ten largest clonotypes hold roughly 4.4% of the sample.

With regard to this clonotype: The antigen this receptor binds is unknown. Base qualities are not at hand, and no much larger clone is one base apart.

The research as a whole found: The control group was slightly older than the multiple sclerosis patient group. Significantly lower normalized Chao1 diversity was found in multiple sclerosis patients than in controls, suggesting substantial peripheral T-cell clonal expansion. Direct clustering with F measure revealed strong co-clustering of samples prepared in the same batch, which led to a batch-effect correction. Patients showed significantly higher frequencies than controls for about 5 TRBV segments, among them TRBV5-6, TRBV5-1 and TRBV20-1.

This clonotype was obtained from a girl aged 5 to 17 with multiple sclerosis. The sample was blood. The sequence links TRBV12-3 or TRBV12-4 to TRBJ1-1; tentative D gene TRBD1, with 6 bases matching. CDR3 reads: CASSSQGPAEAFF. The DNA sequence is given as TGTGCCAGCAGTTCACAGGGCCCGGCTGAAGCTTTCTTT.